The subject of this entry is one TCR beta chain. Its matching antigen is unknown. Per the germline V gene, CDR1 is WSHSY and CDR2 is SAAADI. Trimming shortened V by 9 bases and J by 2 bases, and 11 bases separated the two germline ends. The CDR3 is made up of 13 amino acids. The entry originates in a study of cytomegalovirus exposure and HLA in healthy donors. Overall study findings and caveats: Most sequenced TCRs were rare (though some public TCRs occurred in many donors).

Assay: immunoSEQ multiplex PCR; the TCRdb copy retains only in-frame clones and omits some. The repertoire holds fewer than 140,000 clones, with around 90% as singletons. The rearrangement joins TRBV10-2 to TRBJ2-1; D unclear. The sequence was obtained from a woman aged 18-29 years in good health and CMV-seropositive. Sequencing input: PBMCs. This chain's CDR3 is CASLQPPYNEQFF. CDR3 sequence (DNA): TGCGCCAGTTTACAACCTCCCTACAATGAGCAGTTCTTC.